These 5 T cell receptor beta chains share one sample of origin, sequenced in a study of blood T cell repertoires in COVID-19 (dated by TCRdb to the early 2020s). The method was the immunoSEQ multiplex PCR assay. In TCRdb, the immuneACCESS table is reduced to in-frame sequences with V and J assigned. These tables do not hold every clone; where another copy was compared, an unresolved V gene accounts for under half, and the others remain unexplained. The sample contains 150,000 to 200,000 clones, roughly 85% of them found a single time. The biggest ten clones account for roughly 8% of the sample. What was sequenced was peripheral blood. The receptors stem from a woman aged 60 to 75 with acute or convalescent COVID-19.

V is TRBV2 and J is TRBJ2-1; D ambiguous. V was shortened by 7 bases and J by 0 bases, with 10 bases between the two germline ends. This CDR3 comprises 14 residues. Germline V lookup: CDR1 SNHLY, CDR2 FYNNEI. CDR3 loop: CASMSGVSYNEQFF. CDR3 sequence (DNA): TGTGCCAGCATGAGTGGTGTCTCCTACAATGAGCAGTTCTTC.

The chain carries TRBV11-2 and TRBJ2-1; weak D call: TRBD2 (5 bases). Trimming took off 6 bases at V and 2 bases at J, with 14 bases between the two ends. There are 15 residues in the CDR3. Germline loops: CDR1 SGHAT, CDR2 FQNNGV. The CDR3 region has the DNA TGTGCCAGCAGTTCGGGAAGGTTCGCCTACAATGAGCAGTTCTTC. This translates into CASSSGRFAYNEQFF.

The chain is built from TRBV4-1 and TRBJ2-1; TRBD2 aligns across 10 bases. The V segment lost 3 bases and the J segment 10 bases; nucleotides outside the gene matches: 12. CDR3 length equals 16 residues. Germline lookup yields CDR1 MGHRA and CDR2 YSYEKL. CDR3 nucleotide sequence: TGCGCCAGCAGCCAGTTCCTAGCGGGAGATTCGAGGGAGCAGTTCTTC. Its translation is CASSQFLAGDSREQFF.

This clone was seen a handful of times. V gene TRBV3-1 (or the pseudogene TRBV3-2) combines with J gene TRBJ1-1, with D maybe TRBD1 (5 bases). CDR1 LGHDT and CDR2 YNNKEL come from the germline V gene (reference sequence). The V end was cut by 0 bases, the J end by 6 bases, with 14 bases between. The CDR3 covers 15 residues. The CDR3 here is CASSQERVGLSEAFF. The CDR3 DNA reads as TGTGCCAGCAGCCAAGAAAGGGTGGGACTATCTGAAGCTTTCTTT.

This chain connects TRBV5-8 to TRBJ2-1; 7 bases line up with TRBD1. In germline, CDR1 is SGHTS, CDR2 YDEGEE. V lost 4 bases and J lost 7; bases outside the gene matches: 11. CDR3 size: 15 residues. In DNA, the CDR3 is TGTGCCAGCAGCCTGGGACAGATCCTTCAGAATGAGCAGTTCTTC. It is translated as CASSLGQILQNEQFF.